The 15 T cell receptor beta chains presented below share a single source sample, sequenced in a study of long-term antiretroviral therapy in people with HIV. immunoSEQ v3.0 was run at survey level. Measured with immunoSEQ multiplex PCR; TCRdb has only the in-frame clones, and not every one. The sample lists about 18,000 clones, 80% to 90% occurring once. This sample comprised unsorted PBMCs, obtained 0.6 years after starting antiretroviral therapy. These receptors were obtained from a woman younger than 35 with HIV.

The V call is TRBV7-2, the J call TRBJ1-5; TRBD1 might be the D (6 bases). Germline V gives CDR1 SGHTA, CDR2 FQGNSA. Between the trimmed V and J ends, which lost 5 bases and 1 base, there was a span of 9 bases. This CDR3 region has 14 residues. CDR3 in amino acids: CASSRTASNQPQHF. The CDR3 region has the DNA TGTGCCAGCAGCAGGACAGCGAGCAATCAGCCCCAGCATTTT.

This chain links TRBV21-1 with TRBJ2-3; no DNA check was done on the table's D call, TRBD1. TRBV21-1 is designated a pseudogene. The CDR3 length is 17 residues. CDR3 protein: CASSKPGQGAPPDTQYF. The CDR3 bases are TGTGCCAGCAGCAAACCGGGACAGGGGGCCCCGCCAGATACGCAGTATTTT.

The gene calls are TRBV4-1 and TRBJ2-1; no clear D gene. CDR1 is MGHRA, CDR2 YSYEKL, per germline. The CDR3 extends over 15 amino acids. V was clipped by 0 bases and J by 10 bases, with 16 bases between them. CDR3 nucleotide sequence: TGCGCCAGCAGCCAAGATGACGCCCTAGGTGGGGAGCAGTTCTTC. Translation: CASSQDDALGGEQFF.

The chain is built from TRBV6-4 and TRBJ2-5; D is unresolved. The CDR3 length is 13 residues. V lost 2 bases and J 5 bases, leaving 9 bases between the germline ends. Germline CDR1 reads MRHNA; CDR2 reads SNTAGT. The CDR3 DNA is TGTGCCAGCAGTGACACGGTTGGTGAGACCCAGTACTTC. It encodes CASSDTVGETQYF.

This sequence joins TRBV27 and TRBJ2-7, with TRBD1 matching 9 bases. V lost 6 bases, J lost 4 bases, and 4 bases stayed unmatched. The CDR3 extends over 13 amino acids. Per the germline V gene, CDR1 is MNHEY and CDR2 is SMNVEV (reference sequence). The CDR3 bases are TGTGCCAGCAGCGGACAGGGGTGGTACGAGCAGTACTTC. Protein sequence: CASSGQGWYEQYF.

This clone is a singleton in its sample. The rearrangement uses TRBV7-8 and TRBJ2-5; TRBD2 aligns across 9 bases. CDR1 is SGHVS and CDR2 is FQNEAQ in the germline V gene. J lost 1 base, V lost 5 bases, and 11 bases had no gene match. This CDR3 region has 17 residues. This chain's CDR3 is CASSPRPLAGVQETQYF. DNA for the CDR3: TGTGCCAGCAGCCCGAGACCTTTAGCGGGAGTCCAAGAGACCCAGTACTTC. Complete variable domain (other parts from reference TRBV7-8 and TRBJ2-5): GAGVSQSPRYKVAKRGQDVALRCDPISGHVSLFWYQQALGQGPEFLTYFQNEAQLDKSGLPSDRFFAERPEGSVSTLKIQRTQQEDSAVYLCASSPRPLAGVQETQYFGPGTRLLVL.

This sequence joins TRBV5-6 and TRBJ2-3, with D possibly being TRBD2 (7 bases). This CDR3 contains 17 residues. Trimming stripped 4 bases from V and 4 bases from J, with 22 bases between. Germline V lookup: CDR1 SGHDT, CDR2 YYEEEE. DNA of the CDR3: TGTGCCAGCAGCCCCCGCGGGGGCTCCGGGGTGGCAGATACGCAGTATTTT. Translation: CASSPRGGSGVADTQYF.

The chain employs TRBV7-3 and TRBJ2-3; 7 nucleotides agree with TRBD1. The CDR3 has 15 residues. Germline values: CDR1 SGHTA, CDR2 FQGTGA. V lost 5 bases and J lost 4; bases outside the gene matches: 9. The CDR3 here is CASSDKTGQSDTQYF. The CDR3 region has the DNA TGTGCCAGCAGCGATAAGACAGGGCAGTCAGATACGCAGTATTTT.

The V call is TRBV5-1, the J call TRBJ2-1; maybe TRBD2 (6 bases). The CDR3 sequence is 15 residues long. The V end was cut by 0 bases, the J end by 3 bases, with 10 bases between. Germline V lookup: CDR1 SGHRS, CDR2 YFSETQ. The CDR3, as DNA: TGCGCCAGCAGCTTGGTCGGGAGTTTCTACAATGAGCAGTTCTTC. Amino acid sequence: CASSLVGSFYNEQFF.

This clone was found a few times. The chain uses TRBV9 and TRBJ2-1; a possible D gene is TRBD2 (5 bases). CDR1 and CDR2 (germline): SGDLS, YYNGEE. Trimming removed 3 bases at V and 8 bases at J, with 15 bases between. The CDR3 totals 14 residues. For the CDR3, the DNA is TGTGCCAGCAGCGGAAAGGACTCCCTCTATGAGCAGTTCTTC. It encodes CASSGKDSLYEQFF.

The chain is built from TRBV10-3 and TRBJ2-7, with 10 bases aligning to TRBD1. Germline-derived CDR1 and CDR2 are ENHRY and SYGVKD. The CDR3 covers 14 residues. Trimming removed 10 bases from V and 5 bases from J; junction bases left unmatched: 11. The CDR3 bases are TGTGCCACGAAAACGGGGACAGGGGTGGACGAGCAGTACTTC. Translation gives CATKTGTGVDEQYF.

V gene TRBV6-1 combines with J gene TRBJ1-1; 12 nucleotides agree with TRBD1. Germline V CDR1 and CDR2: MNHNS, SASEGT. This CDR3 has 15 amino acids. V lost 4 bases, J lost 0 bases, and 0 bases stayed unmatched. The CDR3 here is CASSGDRGLNTEAFF. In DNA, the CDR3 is TGTGCCAGCAGTGGGGACAGGGGGCTGAACACTGAAGCTTTCTTT.

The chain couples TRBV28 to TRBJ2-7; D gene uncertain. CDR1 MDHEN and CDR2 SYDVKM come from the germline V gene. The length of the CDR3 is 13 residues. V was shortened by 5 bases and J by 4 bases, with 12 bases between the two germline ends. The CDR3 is CASSRQLVYEQYF. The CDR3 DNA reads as TGTGCCAGCAGTCGTCAATTGGTGTACGAGCAGTACTTC. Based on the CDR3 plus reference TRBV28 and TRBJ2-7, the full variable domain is DVKVTQSSRYLVKRTGEKVFLECVQDMDHENMFWYRQDPGLGLRLIYFSYDVKMKEKGDIPEGYSVSREKKERFSLILESASTNQTSMYLCASSRQLVYEQYFGPGTRLTVT.

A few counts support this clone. The DNA for the CDR3 is TGTGCCATCAGTGAAGGGAGTAGACAGCCCCAGCATTTT. Protein: CAISEGSRQPQHF. This sequence joins TRBV10-3 and TRBJ1-5; no clear D. V lost 3 bases and J lost 7, with 10 bases in between. CDR3 length: 13 residues. Germline V gene sequence: CDR1 ENHRY, CDR2 SYGVKD.

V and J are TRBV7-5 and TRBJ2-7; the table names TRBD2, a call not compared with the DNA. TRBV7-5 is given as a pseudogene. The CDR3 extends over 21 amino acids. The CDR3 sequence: CARSLSRGASGRKSNHYEQYF. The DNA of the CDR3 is TGTGCCAGAAGCTTGAGCAGGGGGGCTAGCGGGAGGAAGTCGAATCACTACGAGCAGTACTTC.